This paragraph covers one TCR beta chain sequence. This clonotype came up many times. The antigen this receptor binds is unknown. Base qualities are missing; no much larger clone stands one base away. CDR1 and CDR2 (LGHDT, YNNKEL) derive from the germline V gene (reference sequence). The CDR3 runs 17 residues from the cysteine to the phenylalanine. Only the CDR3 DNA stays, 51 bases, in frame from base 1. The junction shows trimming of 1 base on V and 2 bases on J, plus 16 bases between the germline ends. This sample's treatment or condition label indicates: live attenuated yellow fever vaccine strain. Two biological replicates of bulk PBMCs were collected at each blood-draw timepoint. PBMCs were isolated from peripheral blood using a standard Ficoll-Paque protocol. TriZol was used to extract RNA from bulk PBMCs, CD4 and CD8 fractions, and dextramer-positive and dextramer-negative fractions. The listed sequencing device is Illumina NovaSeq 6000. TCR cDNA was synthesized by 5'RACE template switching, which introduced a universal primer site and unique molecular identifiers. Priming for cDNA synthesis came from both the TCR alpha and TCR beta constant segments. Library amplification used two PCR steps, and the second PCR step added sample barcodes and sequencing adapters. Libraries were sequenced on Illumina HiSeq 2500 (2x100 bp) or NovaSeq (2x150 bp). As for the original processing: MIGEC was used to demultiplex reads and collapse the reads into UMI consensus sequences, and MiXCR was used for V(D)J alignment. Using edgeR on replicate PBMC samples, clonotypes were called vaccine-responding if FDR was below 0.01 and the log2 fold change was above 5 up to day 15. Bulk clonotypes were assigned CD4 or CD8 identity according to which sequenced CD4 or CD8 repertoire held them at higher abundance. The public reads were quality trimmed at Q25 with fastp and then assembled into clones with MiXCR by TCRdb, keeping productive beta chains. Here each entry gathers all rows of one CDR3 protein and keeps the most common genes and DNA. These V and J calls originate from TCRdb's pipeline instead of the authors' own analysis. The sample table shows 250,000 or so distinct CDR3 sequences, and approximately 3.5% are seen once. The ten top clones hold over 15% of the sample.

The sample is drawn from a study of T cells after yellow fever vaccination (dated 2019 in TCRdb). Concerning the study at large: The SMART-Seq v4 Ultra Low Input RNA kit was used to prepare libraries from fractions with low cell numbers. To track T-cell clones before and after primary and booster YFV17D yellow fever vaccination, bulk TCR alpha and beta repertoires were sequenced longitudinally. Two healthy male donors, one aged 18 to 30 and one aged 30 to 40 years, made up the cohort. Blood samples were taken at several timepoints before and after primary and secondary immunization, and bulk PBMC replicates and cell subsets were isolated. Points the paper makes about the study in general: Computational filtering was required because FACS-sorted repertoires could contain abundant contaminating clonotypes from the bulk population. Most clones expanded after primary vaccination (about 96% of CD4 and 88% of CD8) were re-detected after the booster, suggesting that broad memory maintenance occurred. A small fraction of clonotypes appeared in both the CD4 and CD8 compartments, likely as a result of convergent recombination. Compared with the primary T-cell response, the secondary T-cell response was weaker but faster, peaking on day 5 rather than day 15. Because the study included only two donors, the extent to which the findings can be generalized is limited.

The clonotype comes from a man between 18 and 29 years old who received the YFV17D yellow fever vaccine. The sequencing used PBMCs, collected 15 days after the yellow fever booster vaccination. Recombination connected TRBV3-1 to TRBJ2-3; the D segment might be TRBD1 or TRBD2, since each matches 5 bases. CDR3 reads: CASSQVSWGTLTDTQYF. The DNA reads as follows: TGTGCCAGCAGCCAAGTCTCTTGGGGGACCCTCACAGATACGCAGTATTTT.